Given below is one T cell receptor (beta chain) in context. The junction and the germline gene differ at one end; a read error may be behind it. CDR1 and CDR2 (germline): SGHVS, FNYEAQ. The length of the CDR3 is 13 residues. This record comes from a study of CD8 T cells in Susac syndrome. The RNA, 0.5 to 1 ug, was put through reverse transcription using random hexamers. TCRdb re-called the immunoSEQ multiplex PCR reads with MiXCR, one entry per CDR3 protein. The sample records under 90,000 distinct CDR3 sequences, around 93% being singletons. The receptor was isolated from a human donor with Susac syndrome. The J gene is TRBJ2-1, the V gene TRBV7-6; D unresolved. Source material: CD4+ T cells from PBMCs. This chain's CDR3 is CATSPSIVGEQFF. DNA of the CDR3: TGTGCCACCAGCCCCTCCATTGTCGGTGAGCAGTTCTTC. The whole variable domain, filled in from reference TRBV7-6 and TRBJ2-1, reads GAGVSQSPRYKVTKRGQDVALRCDPISGHVSLYWYRQALGQGPEFLTYFNYEAQQDKSGLPNDRFSAERPEGSISTLTIQRTEQRDSAMYRCATSPSIVGEQFFGPGTRLTVL.